These 3 T cell receptor beta chains were sequenced from one sample in a study of cytomegalovirus exposure and HLA in healthy donors (TCRdb year 2017). To prepare the library, the immunoSEQ multiplex PCR assay was applied. For the multiplex PCR, a mixture combining 60 forward primers for TCR Vbeta segments and 13 reverse primers for TCR Jbeta segments was used. The immuneACCESS repertoire file appears here via TCRdb, limited to in-frame rearrangements. These files lack a portion of the clones; in checked studies, under half of the deficit traces to unresolved V genes, and the cause of the others is not known. This sample gives around 300,000 clones in total; about 90% of them show up just once. The top ten clones comprise roughly 2.1% of the sample. The sample consisted of PBMCs. These receptor sequences come from a woman between 18 and 29 years old in good health and CMV-seronegative.

This clone was recorded only once. The chain employs TRBV9 and TRBJ2-1; 7 positions match TRBD2. V lost 3 bases to trimming and J lost 0 bases; unmatched junction nucleotides: 6. The CDR3 is made up of 16 amino acids. From germline, CDR1 is SGDLS and CDR2 YYNGEE. The CDR3 nucleotides read TGTGCCAGCAGCGGTAAGCGGGGCTCCTCCTACAATGAGCAGTTCTTC. Residues: CASSGKRGSSYNEQFF.

This rearrangement joins TRBV7-9 to TRBJ2-3; the D is unclear. V lost 3 bases and J 0 bases, leaving 19 bases between the germline ends. CDR1 SEHNR and CDR2 FQNEAQ come from the germline V gene (reference sequence). The length of the CDR3 is 18 residues. The CDR3 here is CASSFSTSVVISTDTQYF. The CDR3 nucleotides read TGTGCCAGCAGCTTTTCCACCTCGGTGGTTATTAGCACAGATACGCAGTATTTT.

The chain joins TRBV2 to TRBJ2-2; tentatively, D is TRBD2 (5 bases). The CDR3 extends over 14 amino acids. The germline V gene has CDR1 SNHLY and CDR2 FYNNEI. V lost 6 bases, J lost 6 bases, and 14 bases lay in between. Here the CDR3 reads CASSPAARAGELFF. The CDR3 nucleotides are TGTGCCAGCAGCCCAGCGGCCCGGGCCGGGGAGCTGTTTTTT.